This TCR beta chain stems from a study of blood T cell repertoires in COVID-19. The wider study: Both acute and convalescent COVID-19 samples were obtained from the United States, Italy and Spain. T cells, B-cell-depleted T cells, or PBMCs supplied cDNA or gDNA.

Study processing details: Nucleated cell number was recorded as an estimate derived from reference gene primer amplification. TCRdb keeps only in-frame clones here, not all; method: immunoSEQ multiplex PCR. V and J calls and clone size come straight from that table; D and trimming were deduced from the DNA. Of about 210,000 clones listed, almost 85% are singletons. Deletions cut 8 bases from V and 5 bases from J, with 18 bases between. This CDR3 has 14 residues. The V gene's germline CDR1 is MDHEN and CDR2 SYDVKM. The rearrangement links TRBV28 to TRBJ1-2, with D perhaps TRBD1 (5 bases). Source material: peripheral blood. The sequence was obtained from a woman aged 45-59 years with active or convalescent COVID-19. The CDR3 loop is CASLLSQGSYGYTF. Here the CDR3 DNA reads TGTGCCAGCCTCTTATCCCAGGGAAGTTATGGCTACACCTTC.